These T cell receptor beta chains were read from a single sample in a study of cytomegalovirus exposure and HLA in healthy donors. The data were produced by immunoSEQ multiplex PCR, yet TCRdb's version contains in-frame clones alone and is incomplete. The data contain around 280,000 clones, approximately 90% of them seen just once; the ten biggest clones take up 2% to 3%. Sequences were obtained from PBMCs. The receptor set was obtained from a woman aged 18-29 years in good health and CMV-seronegative. Each CDR3 is given with its conserved first and last residue. Fields, in order: V gene, clone size, D gene, J gene, CDR3 protein, CDR3 DNA. The D gene is left open where the match is weak. Where a row states a size, it is once, few, many or the class of an expanded clone; other rows omit it.

V gene: TRBV19
clone size: once
D gene: .
J gene: TRBJ1-3
CDR3 protein: CASSMVGEGSSSGNTIYF
CDR3 DNA: TGTGCCAGTAGTATGGTGGGAGAGGGATCGAGCTCTGGAAACACCATATATTTT

V gene: TRBV19
clone size: .
D gene: TRBD1
J gene: TRBJ1-2
CDR3 protein: CASSLAGTGLSTGYTF
CDR3 DNA: TGTGCCAGTAGTCTCGCCGGGACAGGTCTCTCAACGGGCTACACCTTC

V gene: TRBV7-6
clone size: .
D gene: TRBD1
J gene: TRBJ1-4
CDR3 protein: CASSLSRGQGTTNEKLFF
CDR3 DNA: TGTGCCAGCAGCTTATCCCGGGGACAGGGAACAACTAATGAAAAACTGTTTTTT

V gene: TRBV18
clone size: .
D gene: .
J gene: TRBJ2-7
CDR3 protein: CASSPAQVSYEQYF
CDR3 DNA: TGTGCCAGCTCACCGGCACAGGTCTCCTACGAGCAGTACTTC

V gene: TRBV7-2
clone size: once
D gene: .
J gene: TRBJ2-1
CDR3 protein: CASSFRSAGYHNEQFF
CDR3 DNA: TGTGCCAGCAGTTTCCGATCGGCGGGCTACCACAATGAGCAGTTCTTC

V gene: TRBV19
clone size: once
D gene: .
J gene: TRBJ2-6
CDR3 protein: CAAQGGAVPYGANVLTF
CDR3 DNA: TGTGCCGCCCAGGGTGGGGCAGTACCTTATGGGGCCAACGTCCTGACTTTC

V gene: TRBV27
clone size: .
D gene: .
J gene: TRBJ1-5
CDR3 protein: CASSLRGSNRPQHF
CDR3 DNA: TGTGCCAGCAGTTTAAGGGGGAGCAATCGGCCCCAGCATTTT

V gene: TRBV6-5
clone size: .
D gene: .
J gene: TRBJ2-3
CDR3 protein: CASRRGFTDTQYF
CDR3 DNA: TGTGCCAGCCGAAGAGGCTTCACAGATACGCAGTATTTT

V gene: TRBV9
clone size: .
D gene: .
J gene: TRBJ1-4
CDR3 protein: CASSSGQINEKLFF
CDR3 DNA: TGTGCCAGCAGCTCAGGACAGATTAATGAAAAACTGTTTTTT

V gene: TRBV4-1
clone size: .
D gene: .
J gene: TRBJ1-1
CDR3 protein: CASTQGPDRGYTEAFF
CDR3 DNA: TGCGCCAGCACCCAAGGCCCCGATAGGGGGTACACTGAAGCTTTCTTT

V gene: TRBV27
clone size: .
D gene: TRBD2
J gene: TRBJ2-1
CDR3 protein: CASSRSGGGPNEQFF
CDR3 DNA: TGTGCCAGCAGTCGTTCGGGCGGGGGACCTAATGAGCAGTTCTTC

V gene: TRBV7-9
clone size: few
D gene: .
J gene: TRBJ1-1
CDR3 protein: CASSQYRESAEAFF
CDR3 DNA: TGTGCCAGCAGCCAATACAGGGAATCCGCTGAAGCTTTCTTT

V gene: TRBV6-1
clone size: .
D gene: TRBD1
J gene: TRBJ2-1
CDR3 protein: CASSPQGANEQFF
CDR3 DNA: TGTGCCAGCAGTCCCCAGGGGGCCAATGAGCAGTTCTTC

V gene: TRBV7-2
clone size: .
D gene: .
J gene: TRBJ2-1
CDR3 protein: CASSLGGHPNEQFF
CDR3 DNA: TGTGCCAGCAGCTTAGGGGGCCACCCGAATGAGCAGTTCTTC

V gene: TRBV13
clone size: .
D gene: TRBD1
J gene: TRBJ1-2
CDR3 protein: CASSVTGGNNYGYTF
CDR3 DNA: TGTGCCAGCAGCGTTACAGGGGGCAATAACTATGGCTACACCTTC

V gene: TRBV11-3
clone size: once
D gene: .
J gene: TRBJ2-7
CDR3 protein: CASSSTPDPAGEQYF
CDR3 DNA: TGTGCCAGCAGCTCCACCCCGGACCCGGCGGGAGAGCAGTACTTC

V gene: TRBV27
clone size: .
D gene: TRBD1
J gene: TRBJ1-6
CDR3 protein: CASRWTGGNSPLHF
CDR3 DNA: TGTGCCAGCAGGTGGACAGGGGGGAATTCACCCCTCCACTTT

V gene: TRBV25-1
clone size: .
D gene: .
J gene: TRBJ1-2
CDR3 protein: CASTRGGYYGYTF
CDR3 DNA: TGTGCCAGCACCAGAGGTGGCTACTATGGCTACACCTTC

V gene: TRBV7-9
clone size: .
D gene: TRBD1
J gene: TRBJ2-1
CDR3 protein: CSSSLPDGQGNEQFF
CDR3 DNA: TGTTCCAGCAGCCTACCGGATGGACAGGGCAATGAGCAGTTCTTC

V gene: TRBV7-6
clone size: once
D gene: .
J gene: TRBJ2-7
CDR3 protein: CASSLGTTKAYEQYF
CDR3 DNA: TGTGCCAGCAGCTTAGGGACTACAAAAGCCTACGAGCAGTACTTC

V gene: TRBV7-2
clone size: .
D gene: .
J gene: TRBJ2-2
CDR3 protein: CASSPRDFPGELFF
CDR3 DNA: TGTGCCAGCAGCCCTCGGGACTTCCCCGGGGAGCTGTTTTTT

V gene: TRBV9
clone size: once
D gene: .
J gene: TRBJ2-2
CDR3 protein: CASSVDSTGELFF
CDR3 DNA: TGTGCCAGCAGCGTAGATAGTACCGGGGAGCTGTTTTTT

V gene: TRBV5-1
clone size: .
D gene: TRBD1
J gene: TRBJ2-7
CDR3 protein: CASSLGASGQGALYEQYF
CDR3 DNA: TGCGCCAGCAGCTTGGGGGCCTCGGGACAGGGGGCCCTGTACGAGCAGTACTTC

V gene: TRBV5-4
clone size: .
D gene: TRBD2
J gene: TRBJ2-6
CDR3 protein: CASSLGLAGGSGANVLTF
CDR3 DNA: TGTGCCAGCAGCTTGGGGCTAGCGGGGGGTTCTGGGGCCAACGTCCTGACTTTC

V gene: TRBV5-6
clone size: .
D gene: TRBD1
J gene: TRBJ1-4
CDR3 protein: CASSGQATNEKLFF
CDR3 DNA: TGTGCCAGCAGCGGACAGGCAACTAATGAAAAACTGTTTTTT

V gene: TRBV6-1
clone size: .
D gene: .
J gene: TRBJ1-1
CDR3 protein: CASSEGPGGPEAFF
CDR3 DNA: TGTGCCAGCAGTGAAGGCCCGGGGGGGCCTGAAGCTTTCTTT

V gene: TRBV2
clone size: .
D gene: .
J gene: TRBJ1-1
CDR3 protein: CASTLSEGNTEAFF
CDR3 DNA: TGTGCCAGCACTCTAAGCGAGGGGAACACTGAAGCTTTCTTT

V gene: TRBV5-1
clone size: .
D gene: TRBD1
J gene: TRBJ2-7
CDR3 protein: CASSPGQLLYEQYF
CDR3 DNA: TGCGCCAGCAGCCCGGGACAGCTACTCTACGAGCAGTACTTC

V gene: TRBV6-1
clone size: .
D gene: .
J gene: TRBJ1-2
CDR3 protein: CASRMGWNNYGYTF
CDR3 DNA: TGTGCCAGCCGGATGGGCTGGAATAACTATGGCTACACCTTC

V gene: TRBV9
clone size: .
D gene: .
J gene: TRBJ1-6
CDR3 protein: CASSVAGGGGPNSPLHF
CDR3 DNA: TGTGCCAGCAGCGTAGCTGGGGGGGGTGGGCCTAATTCACCCCTCCACTTT

V gene: TRBV29-1
clone size: .
D gene: TRBD1
J gene: TRBJ1-2
CDR3 protein: CSVGQGHGYTF
CDR3 DNA: TGCAGCGTTGGACAGGGTCATGGCTACACCTTC

V gene: TRBV11-2
clone size: once
D gene: .
J gene: TRBJ2-5
CDR3 protein: CASSLTRAGTQYF
CDR3 DNA: TGTGCCAGCAGCTTAACACGGGCGGGGACCCAGTACTTC

V gene: TRBV5-1
clone size: .
D gene: TRBD1
J gene: TRBJ1-5
CDR3 protein: CASSLTTGGAWPQHF
CDR3 DNA: TGCGCCAGCAGCTTAACTACAGGGGGCGCGTGGCCCCAGCATTTT

V gene: TRBV5-1
clone size: .
D gene: .
J gene: TRBJ1-1
CDR3 protein: CASSLTRGNTEAFF
CDR3 DNA: TGCGCCAGCAGCTTGACGCGGGGGAACACTGAAGCTTTCTTT

V gene: TRBV11-2
clone size: .
D gene: TRBD2
J gene: TRBJ2-1
CDR3 protein: CASTISGGANEQFF
CDR3 DNA: TGTGCCAGCACCATTAGCGGGGGGGCCAATGAGCAGTTCTTC

V gene: TRBV27
clone size: .
D gene: TRBD2
J gene: TRBJ2-1
CDR3 protein: CASRRGGSYNEQFF
CDR3 DNA: TGTGCCAGCCGACGGGGGGGCTCCTACAATGAGCAGTTCTTC

V gene: TRBV7-2
clone size: .
D gene: .
J gene: TRBJ1-1
CDR3 protein: CASSLGPGQAFF
CDR3 DNA: TGTGCCAGCAGCTTAGGACCAGGGCAAGCTTTCTTT

V gene: TRBV5-1
clone size: .
D gene: .
J gene: TRBJ1-5
CDR3 protein: CASSEGSNQPQHF
CDR3 DNA: TGCGCCAGCAGTGAGGGCAGCAATCAGCCCCAGCATTTT

V gene: TRBV11-3
clone size: few
D gene: TRBD2
J gene: TRBJ2-3
CDR3 protein: CASSLVGGGADTQYF
CDR3 DNA: TGTGCCAGCAGCTTAGTGGGCGGGGGGGCAGATACGCAGTATTTT

V gene: TRBV2
clone size: .
D gene: TRBD1
J gene: TRBJ2-7
CDR3 protein: CASIRPGTDYEQYF
CDR3 DNA: TGTGCCAGCATTCGCCCCGGGACAGACTACGAGCAGTACTTC

V gene: TRBV27
clone size: .
D gene: TRBD1
J gene: TRBJ2-7
CDR3 protein: CASSSPRQGAHEQYF
CDR3 DNA: TGTGCCAGCAGTAGCCCGAGACAGGGGGCCCACGAGCAGTACTTC

V gene: TRBV7-6
clone size: .
D gene: TRBD2
J gene: TRBJ2-3
CDR3 protein: CASSLAGLAGGTDTQYF
CDR3 DNA: TGTGCCAGCAGCTTAGCAGGACTAGCCGGTGGCACAGATACGCAGTATTTT

V gene: TRBV14
clone size: .
D gene: TRBD1
J gene: TRBJ1-6
CDR3 protein: CASSQGQGNSPLHF
CDR3 DNA: TGTGCCAGCAGCCAGGGACAGGGGAATTCACCCCTCCACTTT

V gene: TRBV6-1
clone size: .
D gene: TRBD1
J gene: TRBJ2-5
CDR3 protein: CASNGQGAWETQYF
CDR3 DNA: TGTGCCAGCAACGGACAGGGGGCTTGGGAGACCCAGTACTTC

V gene: TRBV2
clone size: .
D gene: TRBD1
J gene: TRBJ2-7
CDR3 protein: CASKRGDRGHEQYF
CDR3 DNA: TGTGCCAGCAAACGGGGGGACAGGGGTCACGAGCAGTACTTC

V gene: TRBV25-1
clone size: .
D gene: .
J gene: TRBJ2-1
CDR3 protein: CASRRQYNEQFF
CDR3 DNA: TGTGCCAGCCGCCGACAGTACAATGAGCAGTTCTTC

V gene: TRBV19
clone size: .
D gene: .
J gene: TRBJ1-2
CDR3 protein: CASTAGTQANYGYTF
CDR3 DNA: TGTGCCAGTACCGCCGGGACACAAGCTAACTATGGCTACACCTTC

V gene: TRBV15
clone size: once
D gene: .
J gene: TRBJ1-4
CDR3 protein: CATSRGDNEKLFF
CDR3 DNA: TGTGCCACCAGCAGAGGCGATAATGAAAAACTGTTTTTT

V gene: TRBV6-1
clone size: .
D gene: .
J gene: TRBJ1-2
CDR3 protein: CANKEGNTF
CDR3 DNA: TGTGCCAACAAGGAGGGTAACACCTTC

V gene: TRBV7-3
clone size: .
D gene: .
J gene: TRBJ2-7
CDR3 protein: CASSLTGGGGSYEQYF
CDR3 DNA: TGTGCCAGCAGCTTAACGGGTGGGGGCGGGAGCTACGAGCAGTACTTC

V gene: TRBV4-1
clone size: .
D gene: TRBD1
J gene: TRBJ1-1
CDR3 protein: CASSLQLWPFRGTDRPEAFF
CDR3 DNA: TGCGCCAGCAGCCTCCAACTGTGGCCGTTCAGGGGGACTGACCGACCTGAAGCTTTCTTT

V gene: TRBV15
clone size: .
D gene: TRBD2
J gene: TRBJ2-5
CDR3 protein: CAASGPREGQETQYF
CDR3 DNA: TGTGCCGCCAGCGGTCCTAGGGAGGGGCAAGAGACCCAGTACTTC

V gene: TRBV19
clone size: .
D gene: TRBD2
J gene: TRBJ2-5
CDR3 protein: CASSIGAGGIETQYF
CDR3 DNA: TGTGCCAGTAGTATAGGAGCGGGGGGGATAGAGACCCAGTACTTC

V gene: TRBV15
clone size: .
D gene: .
J gene: TRBJ1-2
CDR3 protein: CATSGTQGPGGYTF
CDR3 DNA: TGTGCCACCAGCGGTACCCAGGGCCCCGGGGGCTACACCTTC

V gene: TRBV5-1
clone size: .
D gene: .
J gene: TRBJ1-1
CDR3 protein: CASSGRGGANTEAFF
CDR3 DNA: TGCGCCAGCAGCGGCAGAGGAGGGGCAAACACTGAAGCTTTCTTT